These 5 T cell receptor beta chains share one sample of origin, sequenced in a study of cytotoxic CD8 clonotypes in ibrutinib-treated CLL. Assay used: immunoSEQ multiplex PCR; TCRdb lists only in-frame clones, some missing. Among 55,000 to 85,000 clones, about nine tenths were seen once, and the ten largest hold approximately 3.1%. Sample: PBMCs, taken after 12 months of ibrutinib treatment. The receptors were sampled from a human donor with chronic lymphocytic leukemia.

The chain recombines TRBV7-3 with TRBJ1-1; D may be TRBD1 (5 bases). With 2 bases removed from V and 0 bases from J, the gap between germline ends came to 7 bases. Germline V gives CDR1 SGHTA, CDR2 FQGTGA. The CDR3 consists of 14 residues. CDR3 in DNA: TGTGCCAGCAGCTTATCGGACATGAACACTGAAGCTTTCTTT. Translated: CASSLSDMNTEAFF.

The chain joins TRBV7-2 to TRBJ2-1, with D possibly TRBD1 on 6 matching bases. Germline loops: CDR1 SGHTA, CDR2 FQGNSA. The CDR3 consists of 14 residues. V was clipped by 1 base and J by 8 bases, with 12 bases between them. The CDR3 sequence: CASSLVGHSDEQFF. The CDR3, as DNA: TGTGCCAGCAGCTTAGTGGGACATTCGGATGAGCAGTTCTTC.

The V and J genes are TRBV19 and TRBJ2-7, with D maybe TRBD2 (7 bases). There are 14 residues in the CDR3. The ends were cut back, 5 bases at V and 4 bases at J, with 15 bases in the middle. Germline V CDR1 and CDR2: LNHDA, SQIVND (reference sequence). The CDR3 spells CASSWGGTTYEQYF. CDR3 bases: TGTGCCAGTAGTTGGGGGGGGACAACTTACGAGCAGTACTTC.

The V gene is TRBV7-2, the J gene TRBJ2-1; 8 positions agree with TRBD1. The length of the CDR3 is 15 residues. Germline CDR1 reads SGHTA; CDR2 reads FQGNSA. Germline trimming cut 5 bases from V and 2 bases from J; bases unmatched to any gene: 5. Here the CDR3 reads CASSPDREPYNEQFF. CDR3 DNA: TGTGCCAGCAGCCCGGACAGGGAGCCCTACAATGAGCAGTTCTTC. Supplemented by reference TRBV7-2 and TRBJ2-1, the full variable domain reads GAGVSQSPSNKVTEKGKDVELRCDPISGHTALYWYRQSLGQGLEFLIYFQGNSAPDKSGLPSDRFSAERTGGSVSTLTIQRTQQEDSAVYLCASSPDREPYNEQFFGPGTRLTVL.

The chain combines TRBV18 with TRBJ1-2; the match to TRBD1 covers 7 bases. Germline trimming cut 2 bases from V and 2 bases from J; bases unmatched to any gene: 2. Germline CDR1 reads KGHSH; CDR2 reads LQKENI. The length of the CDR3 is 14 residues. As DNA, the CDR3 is TGTGCCAGCTCACCAGGGACAGAAAACTATGGCTACACCTTC. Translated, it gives CASSPGTENYGYTF.